This passage covers 15 T cell receptor beta chains from one sample sequenced in a study of Graves' ophthalmopathy and Graves' hyperthyroidism. RNA transcripts provided the template for amplifying TCR beta CDR3 regions. HTBI primers primed a first-round RT-PCR, and a second-round multiplex PCR followed. TCRdb fed the multiplex PCR reads into MiXCR, producing one record per CDR3 protein. The repertoire holds fewer than 400,000 distinct CDR3 sequences, with 18% as singletons. The source material was peripheral blood. These receptors came from a woman younger than 30 with Graves' ophthalmopathy.

This clonotype was observed a few times. This chain connects TRBV11-2 to TRBJ2-7; a possible D gene is TRBD2 (5 bases). Germline V CDR1 and CDR2: SGHAT, FQNNGV. The CDR3 has 14 residues. V was pared by 5 bases and J by 3 bases, with 14 bases between. The CDR3 is CASSPRPRVYEQYF. CDR3 in DNA: TGTGCCAGCAGCCCCCGACCGAGGGTCTACGAGCAGTACTTC.

This clonotype was counted ten times or more. The rearrangement uses TRBV4-1 and TRBJ1-5; D unresolved. The V and J ends lost 2 bases and 3 bases respectively, with 11 bases between them. The CDR3 has 15 residues. CDR1 MGHRA and CDR2 YSYEKL come from the germline V gene. CDR3 sequence reads: CASSQHPLVNQPQHF. DNA of the CDR3: TGCGCCAGCAGCCAACACCCCTTGGTCAATCAGCCCCAGCATTTT.

This clonotype has more than one count but fewer than ten. The chain couples TRBV12-3 or TRBV12-4 to TRBJ1-1; D is ambiguous. Trimming removed 0 bases from V and 5 bases from J, with 10 bases in between. The CDR3 has 14 residues. The CDR3 nucleotides read TGTGCCAGCAGTTTAGCAGGGAGAGGGACTGAAGCTTTCTTT. As protein: CASSLAGRGTEAFF.

In this sample, this clonotype turned up many times. V gene TRBV3-1 combines with J gene TRBJ2-5; TRBD1 or TRBD2 may be the D gene (5 bases each). The CDR3 loop spans 17 amino acids. V was clipped by 0 bases and J by 5 bases, with 19 bases between them. Looked up from germline, CDR1 is LGHDT and CDR2 is YNNKEL (reference sequence). CDR3: CASSQDERAIWGETQYF. The CDR3 nucleotides read TGTGCCAGCAGCCAAGATGAACGGGCGATCTGGGGGGAGACCCAGTACTTC.

V gene TRBV20-1 combines with J gene TRBJ2-6, with TRBD1 identical over 8 bases. The J segment lost 4 bases and the V segment lost 3 bases, leaving 8 bases of the junction unmatched. Germline loops: CDR1 DFQATT, CDR2 SNEGSKA (reference sequence). This CDR3 is 16 amino acids long. CDR3 in amino acids: CSASGQGVLGANVLTF. CDR3 DNA sequence: TGCAGTGCTAGTGGACAGGGAGTATTGGGGGCCAACGTCCTGACTTTC.

This clonotype was counted ten times or more. This sequence joins TRBV4-2 and TRBJ1-5; tentatively, D is TRBD1 (5 bases). The germline V and J ends were trimmed by 2 bases and 2 bases, with 16 bases remaining between them. Germline loops: CDR1 LGHNA, CDR2 YNFKEQ. CDR3 length: 17 amino acids. CDR3 region: CASSQPSGTTGNQPQHF. CDR3 coding DNA: TGTGCCAGCAGCCAACCCTCCGGGACGACGGGCAATCAGCCCCAGCATTTT.

In this sample, this clonotype turned up many times. The J gene is TRBJ2-7, the V gene TRBV29-1; 7 positions agree with TRBD1. Trimming cost V 4 bases and J 5 bases; bases outside gene matches: 5. The CDR3 is 12 residues long. Germline V gene lookup returns CDR1 SQVTM and CDR2 ANQGSEA. In nucleotides, the CDR3 is TGCAGCGTTGCACAGGGGAGAAACGAGCAGTACTTC. Encoded protein: CSVAQGRNEQYF.

This clonotype was counted at least ten times. This chain joins TRBV10-3 and TRBJ1-3; D is undetermined. Germline V gene sequence: CDR1 ENHRY, CDR2 SYGVKD. The CDR3 totals 15 residues. V dropped 4 bases and J dropped 5 bases, with 15 bases sitting between them. As DNA, the CDR3 is TGTGCCATCAGTGCGGGCCAAGACCCCAGAAACACCATATATTTT. Its protein is CAISAGQDPRNTIYF.

The CDR3 spells CASRTQGLYEQYF. The CDR3 DNA is TGTGCCAGCAGGACACAAGGACTCTACGAGCAGTACTTC. This sequence joins TRBV6-2 or TRBV6-3 and TRBJ2-7, with D possibly being TRBD2 (5 bases). Germline CDR1 is MNHEY and CDR2 is SVGEGT. The CDR3 sequence is 13 residues long. Deletions cut 6 bases from V and 3 bases from J, with 12 bases between.

This clonotype was seen ten or more times. The V and J genes are TRBV14 and TRBJ2-2; the D is unclear. Trimming cost V 1 base and J 5 bases, with 8 bases left between them. CDR3 length: 14 amino acids. Germline-derived CDR1 and CDR2 are SGHDN and FVKESK. The DNA of the CDR3 is TGTGCCAGCAGCCAAGCTAGTCTGACCGGGGAGCTGTTTTTT. It yields the protein CASSQASLTGELFF.

At least ten counts were recorded for this clonotype. The chain is built from TRBV6-5 and TRBJ1-1, with D maybe TRBD1 (5 bases). This CDR3 has 14 residues. CDR1 MNHEY and CDR2 SVGAGI come from the germline V gene. Between the trimmed V and J ends, which lost 4 bases and 5 bases, there was a span of 14 bases. The CDR3 sequence is CASSSLQGRTEAFF. The DNA of the CDR3 is TGTGCCAGCAGTTCTTTGCAGGGAAGAACTGAAGCTTTCTTT.

This clonotype was observed many times. The chain carries TRBV28 and TRBJ2-5, with 11 bases fitting TRBD2. The germline V gene encodes CDR1 MDHEN and CDR2 SYDVKM. Unmatched junction bases numbered 5, after V lost 4 bases and J lost 1 base. The CDR3 has 16 residues. Here the CDR3 DNA reads TGTGCCAGCAGTTCTCTAGCGGGAGGATTCCAAGAGACCCAGTACTTC. Its translation: CASSSLAGGFQETQYF.

This clonotype showed up many times. The V and J genes are TRBV6-1 and TRBJ2-2, with 7 bases lining up with TRBD2. The CDR3 consists of 14 residues. V shed 6 bases and J 4 bases; nucleotides not matched to a gene: 5. Germline V gene data show CDR1 as MNHNS and CDR2 as SASEGT. The CDR3 sequence is CASRAGTTTGELFF. CDR3 coding DNA: TGTGCCAGCAGGGCCGGGACTACCACCGGGGAGCTGTTTTTT.

This clonotype was recorded many times. V usage is TRBV12-3 or TRBV12-4 and J usage is TRBJ1-1; D not resolved. Trimming pared 7 bases from V and 0 bases from J, leaving 12 bases between. The CDR3 contains 14 residues. In nucleotides, the CDR3 is TGTGCCAGCACCTCAACAGTGCTGAACACTGAAGCTTTCTTT. Its protein product is CASTSTVLNTEAFF.

This clonotype was seen repeatedly, ten times or more. This rearrangement joins TRBV28 to TRBJ2-5, with a possible D match to TRBD1 (5 bases). The V gene's germline CDR1 is MDHEN and CDR2 SYDVKM. The CDR3 has 14 amino acids. Deletions cut 6 bases from V and 0 bases from J, with 11 bases between. Here the CDR3 reads CASSLPGYQETQYF. CDR3 DNA: TGTGCCAGCAGCCTTCCAGGGTACCAAGAGACCCAGTACTTC.